This T cell receptor beta chain is drawn from a study of STAT5B mutations in CD4+ large granular lymphocyte leukemia. TCRdb's table, derived via immunoSEQ multiplex PCR, lists solely in-frame clones and lacks some. The sample lists about 31,000 clones, about 74% occurring once. This clone was counted between two and nine times. Its antigen is not known. Between the trimmed V and J ends, which lost 0 bases and 7 bases, there was a span of 6 bases. The CDR3 is 12 amino acids. Study-wide points: Patient CD4-sorted repertoires looked more clonal than healthy CD4+ repertoires, even without putative leukemic clones.

Control samples were healthy donors' buffy coats. The sequencing input was CD4+ T cells from blood buffy coats. This chain joins TRBV23-1 and TRBJ1-2; the D gene is possibly TRBD1 (5 bases). TRBV23-1 is sorted into the ORF group, with uncertain function. The TCR originated in a human donor in good health. As DNA, the CDR3 is TGCGCCAGCAGTCAATCGGGGGGTGGCTACACCTTC. Its protein is CASSQSGGGYTF.